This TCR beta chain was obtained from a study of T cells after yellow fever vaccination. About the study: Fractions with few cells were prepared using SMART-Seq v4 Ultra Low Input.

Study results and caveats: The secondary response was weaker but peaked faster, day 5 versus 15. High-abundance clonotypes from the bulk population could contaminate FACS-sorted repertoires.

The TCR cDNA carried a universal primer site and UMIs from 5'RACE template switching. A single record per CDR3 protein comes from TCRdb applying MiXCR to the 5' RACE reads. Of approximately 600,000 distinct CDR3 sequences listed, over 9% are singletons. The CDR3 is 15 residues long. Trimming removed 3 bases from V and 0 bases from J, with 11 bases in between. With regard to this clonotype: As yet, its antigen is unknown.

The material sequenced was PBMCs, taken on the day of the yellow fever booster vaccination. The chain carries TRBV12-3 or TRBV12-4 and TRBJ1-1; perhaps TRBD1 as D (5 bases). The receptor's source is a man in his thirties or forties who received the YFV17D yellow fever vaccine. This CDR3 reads CASSLWGNMNTEAFF. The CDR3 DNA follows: TGTGCCAGCAGTTTGTGGGGCAACATGAACACTGAAGCTTTCTTT.